One and the same sample provided the 30 T cell receptor beta chains below, sequenced in a study of graft-versus-host responses after intestinal transplantation (dated by TCRdb to 2020 to 2023). The label giving this sample's time point can be read as: cells obtained before transplantation from donor or recipient. Receptor libraries were prepared by the immunoSEQ multiplex PCR assay. Sourced from immuneACCESS, this table was stored by TCRdb with only in-frame sequences that have V and J called. A share of the clones is absent; for the studies checked, an unresolved V gene accounts for under half, and the remainder has no known explanation. The sample table lists 11,000 to 15,000 clones, approximately 30% of them with a count of one. The leading ten clones occupy 5.7% of the sample. This specimen consisted of alloreactive CD4+ T cells from a mixed lymphocyte reaction culture, obtained before intestinal transplant. In the paper's terms, the cell subset or site label means: CFSE-low proliferating T cells sorted from approximately 6-day pre-transplant mixed lymphocyte reaction (GvH or HvG direction). These receptors all stem from a human patient who received an intestinal transplant.

V usage is TRBV5-1 and J usage is TRBJ2-2, with D possibly being TRBD2 (6 bases). Trimming removed 4 bases at V and 2 bases at J, with 15 bases between. The CDR3 length is 16 residues. Germline loops: CDR1 SGHRS, CDR2 YFSETQ. CDR3 in DNA: TGCGCCAGCAGCCTAAGGGCCGGACTAAACACCGGGGAGCTGTTTTTT. This translates into CASSLRAGLNTGELFF.

For the CDR3, the DNA is TGCGCCAGCAGCACGTGGTGGGGCCCCGGCTCTGGAAACACCATATATTTT. This translates into CASSTWWGPGSGNTIYF. V is TRBV5-1 and J is TRBJ1-3, with a possible D match to TRBD1 (5 bases). The germline V and J ends were trimmed by 4 bases and 0 bases, with 17 bases remaining between them. The CDR3 runs to 17 residues. The germline gives CDR1 SGHRS, CDR2 YFSETQ.

This clone was observed a few times. V is TRBV5-1 and J is TRBJ2-2; TRBD1 matches 8 bases. V shed 4 bases, J shed 1 base, and the junction held 6 bases outside the gene matches. The V gene's germline CDR1 is SGHRS and CDR2 YFSETQ. This CDR3 is 16 amino acids long. The CDR3 nucleotides are TGCGCCAGCAGCCGCGATGGGACAGGGAACACCGGGGAGCTGTTTTTT. Amino acids: CASSRDGTGNTGELFF.

V is TRBV5-1 and J is TRBJ1-5, with unresolved D. This CDR3 is built from 15 residues. V lost 0 bases to trimming and J lost 6 bases, with 13 bases between them. Germline loops: CDR1 SGHRS, CDR2 YFSETQ. CDR3 coding DNA: TGCGCCAGCAGCTTGGCCGGAGGGCGCGCTCAGCCCCAGCATTTT. As protein: CASSLAGGRAQPQHF.

The chain employs TRBV5-8 and TRBJ2-3; 12 bases are shared with TRBD2. Germline CDR1 is SGHTS and CDR2 is YDEGEE. V lost 3 bases, J lost 4 bases, and 15 bases stayed unmatched. The CDR3 contains 19 residues. CDR3 sequence reads: CASSSGLAGHSRQADTQYF. The CDR3 coding sequence is TGTGCCAGCAGCTCCGGACTAGCGGGACATAGCCGTCAAGCAGATACGCAGTATTTT.

The chain recombines TRBV6-8 with TRBJ1-5; 8 bases are a match to TRBD1. Trimming at V came to 6 bases and at J to 5 bases, leaving 6 bases not matched to a gene. CDR1 and CDR2 (germline): MNHGY, SAAAGT. The CDR3 length is 14 residues. CDR3 in amino acids: CASRRQGRDQPQHF. DNA of the CDR3: TGTGCCAGCAGGCGACAGGGGAGGGATCAGCCCCAGCATTTT.

This clone turned up a few times. V is TRBV5-4 and J is TRBJ2-5; no firm D call. TRBJ2-7 explains the end of the DNA better; the J call may be wrong. The CDR3 consists of 14 residues. From germline, CDR1 is SGHNT and CDR2 YYREEE (reference sequence). The chain's CDR3 is CASSPGGSSYEQYF. The CDR3 DNA follows: TGTGCCAGCAGCCCCGGCGGAAGCTCCTACGAGCAGTACTTC.

This clone has at least ten counts. V usage is TRBV7-3 and J usage is TRBJ1-1; no definite D call. This CDR3 has 13 residues. CDR1 is SGHTA and CDR2 is FQGTGA in the germline V gene. The V end was cut by 2 bases, the J end by 7 bases, with 11 bases between. CDR3 coding DNA: TGTGCCAGCAGCTTATCAGGAATAGGTGAAGCTTTCTTT. Encoded protein: CASSLSGIGEAFF.

In this sample, this clone is medium-sized. V and J are TRBV27 and TRBJ1-3; D call uncertain. CDR1 and CDR2 from the germline V gene are MNHEY and SMNVEV (reference sequence). This CDR3 region has 13 residues. Trimming cost V 3 bases and J 4 bases, with 7 bases left between them. CDR3 in amino acids: CASSLVSGNTIYF. CDR3 in DNA: TGTGCCAGCAGTTTGGTTAGCGGAAACACCATATATTTT.

V and J are TRBV19 and TRBJ2-6; D gene ambiguous. Per the germline V gene, CDR1 is LNHDA and CDR2 is SQIVND (reference sequence). The germline V and J ends were trimmed by 6 bases and 2 bases, with 11 bases remaining between them. This CDR3 spans 15 amino acids. This CDR3 reads CASSQITAGANVLTF. Written as DNA, the CDR3 is TGTGCCAGTAGCCAGATCACTGCTGGGGCCAACGTCCTGACTTTC.

This chain connects TRBV7-8 to TRBJ1-5, with TRBD1 matching 8 bases. V shed 3 bases, J shed 1 base, and the junction held 2 bases outside the gene matches. Per the germline V gene, CDR1 is SGHVS and CDR2 is FQNEAQ. This CDR3 is built from 15 residues. CDR3 sequence reads: CASSFDRGSNQPQHF. The CDR3 DNA reads as TGTGCCAGCAGCTTCGACAGGGGCAGCAATCAGCCCCAGCATTTT.

Only a few counts were recorded for this clone. Compared with germline, one end of the junction differs, possibly owing to a read error. The chain links TRBV6-1 to TRBJ1-1; D is unclear. Germline V lookup: CDR1 MNHNS, CDR2 SASEGT. CDR3 length: 11 amino acids. The CDR3, as DNA: TGTGCCAGCAGTGAAAACAGTGAAGCTTTCTTT. Translating gives CASSENSEAFF.

The chain combines TRBV6-6 with TRBJ2-3, with 7 nucleotides matching TRBD1. V shed 5 bases, J shed 1 base, and the junction held 9 bases outside the gene matches. The CDR3 is 16 residues long. Germline loops: CDR1 MNHNY, CDR2 SVGAGI (reference sequence). The CDR3 loop is CASSPQGQSRTDTQYF. CDR3 in DNA: TGTGCCAGCAGTCCCCAGGGACAGAGTCGCACAGATACGCAGTATTTT.

This clone turned up a few times. DNA for the CDR3: TGCGCCAGCAGCTTGGTGGCAGAACGAAACTATGGCTACACCTTC. Its translation is CASSLVAERNYGYTF. The V gene is TRBV5-1, the J gene TRBJ1-2; D unresolved. The germline CDR1 and CDR2 sequences are SGHRS and YFSETQ. V was shortened by 0 bases and J by 2 bases, with 11 bases between the two germline ends. The CDR3 sequence is 15 residues long. Supplemented by reference TRBV5-1 and TRBJ1-2, the full variable domain reads KAGVTQTPRYLIKTRGQQVTLSCSPISGHRSVSWYQQTPGQGLQFLFEYFSETQRNKGNFPGRFSGRQFSNSRSEMNVSTLELGDSALYLCASSLVAERNYGYTFGSGTRLTVV.

This clone was counted between two and nine times. V gene TRBV6-1 combines with J gene TRBJ1-1, with D perhaps matching TRBD1 (6 bases). Germline V gene sequence: CDR1 MNHNS, CDR2 SASEGT. CDR3 size: 12 residues. Trimming took off 10 bases at V and 6 bases at J, with 15 bases between the two ends. The CDR3 coding sequence is TGTGCCACCAAGGACAGAATGGCTGAAGCTTTCTTT. Its translation is CATKDRMAEAFF.

CDR3 sequence: CASSWVGLAPNTGELFF. As DNA, the CDR3 is TGTGCCAGCAGCTGGGTGGGACTAGCCCCGAACACCGGGGAGCTGTTTTTT. The chain is built from TRBV4-2 and TRBJ2-2, with TRBD2 identical over 9 bases. The germline CDR1 and CDR2 sequences are LGHNA and YNFKEQ. This CDR3 region has 17 residues. V was clipped by 5 bases and J by 0 bases; unmatched bases: 7.

Within the sample, this clone is medium-sized. The chain employs TRBV18 and TRBJ2-7; TRBD1 is a possible D gene (6 bases). Germline CDR1 is KGHSH and CDR2 is LQKENI. V shed 2 bases and J shed 12 bases, with 17 bases lying between them. The CDR3 totals 13 residues. The CDR3: CASSPSDTGISYF. CDR3 coding DNA: TGTGCCAGCTCACCATCTGATACAGGGATATCGTACTTC.

As regards this clone: At one end the junction does not follow the germline gene, possibly because of a read error. This chain links TRBV5-3 with TRBJ2-5; D not certain. TRBV5-3 is an ORF, and what it does is uncertain. CDR3 length equals 13 residues. The CDR3 nucleotides are TGTGCCAGCAGCTTCTATCGAACCTGGGGCCAGTACTTC. Encoded protein: CASSFYRTWGQYF.

The genes are TRBV5-1 and TRBJ1-1; TRBD1 aligns across 8 bases. Per germline, CDR1 SGHRS and CDR2 YFSETQ. This CDR3 region has 16 residues. V was clipped by 4 bases and J by 0 bases; unmatched bases: 8. In DNA form, the CDR3 reads TGCGCCAGCAGCCCGGAGACAGGGGCAATGAACACTGAAGCTTTCTTT. Its protein is CASSPETGAMNTEAFF.

The chain links TRBV2 to TRBJ2-5, with TRBD1 matching over 9 bases. Germline loops: CDR1 SNHLY, CDR2 FYNNEI. Unmatched junction bases numbered 4, after V lost 8 bases and J lost 0 bases. This CDR3 region has 14 residues. CDR3 sequence reads: CASRDREYQETQYF. As DNA, the CDR3 is TGTGCCAGCCGGGACAGGGAGTACCAAGAGACCCAGTACTTC.

This clone was counted between two and nine times. Other DNA sequences in this sample translate to the same CDR3. This chain links TRBV6-1 with TRBJ1-5; 7 nucleotides align to TRBD1. The J segment lost 2 bases and the V segment lost 1 base, leaving 5 bases of the junction unmatched. This CDR3 region has 16 residues. Germline loops: CDR1 MNHNS, CDR2 SASEGT. CDR3 amino acids: CASSEVGRGRNQPQHF. CDR3 DNA sequence: TGTGCCAGCAGTGAAGTGGGGAGGGGGCGCAATCAGCCCCAGCATTTT.

This chain joins TRBV19 and TRBJ1-1; D unclear. The CDR3 has 14 amino acids. CDR1 and CDR2 (germline): LNHDA, SQIVND (reference sequence). V lost 3 bases, J lost 5 bases, and 13 bases lay in between. In DNA form, the CDR3 reads TGTGCCAGTAGTATTCTCATCCGGGAGACTGAAGCTTTCTTT. Encoded protein: CASSILIRETEAFF.

This clone has just a few counts. V and J are TRBV7-2 and TRBJ2-1; a weak D match, TRBD2 (5 bases). The V and J ends lost 5 bases and 6 bases respectively, with 20 bases between them. CDR3 size: 16 residues. Germline V gives CDR1 SGHTA, CDR2 FQGNSA. CDR3 DNA sequence: TGTGCCAGCAGCCCCCAGATCCGGGGTAGCGCCAATGAGCAGTTCTTC. As protein: CASSPQIRGSANEQFF.

J is TRBJ2-7 and V is TRBV5-6; D is unclear. The CDR3 consists of 15 residues. Germline CDR1 and CDR2: SGHDT and YYEEEE. V gave up 4 bases and J gave up 0 bases, with 14 bases separating them. CDR3 sequence (DNA): TGTGCCAGCAGCGCCACCCTAGGCAGCTCCTACGAGCAGTACTTC. As protein: CASSATLGSSYEQYF.

The chain couples TRBV2 to TRBJ1-1, with D unclear. This CDR3 contains 14 residues. Germline values: CDR1 SNHLY, CDR2 FYNNEI. V gave up 2 bases and J gave up 4 bases, with 11 bases separating them. The chain's CDR3 is CASSEMNRITEAFF. The CDR3 DNA follows: TGTGCCAGCAGTGAAATGAACAGAATCACTGAAGCTTTCTTT.

The chain recombines TRBV7-6 with TRBJ1-2; D might be TRBD1 (5 bases). The CDR3 runs 15 residues. V lost 0 bases and J lost 8, with 16 bases in between. The V gene's germline CDR1 is SGHVS and CDR2 FNYEAQ. The CDR3 is CASSLAVGAGSGYTF. CDR3 sequence (DNA): TGTGCCAGCAGCTTAGCGGTCGGGGCGGGGAGCGGCTACACCTTC.

A few counts support this clone. This chain joins TRBV5-1 and TRBJ2-1; D not resolved. The CDR3 sequence is 14 residues long. The germline V gene has CDR1 SGHRS and CDR2 YFSETQ. V was clipped by 4 bases and J by 12 bases, with 20 bases between them. The CDR3 DNA reads as TGCGCCAGCAGCGAGAAGCCGGGCCCCATGAGGCAGTTCTTC. It yields the protein CASSEKPGPMRQFF.

This clone was detected a few times. The rearrangement joins TRBV18 to TRBJ2-7; a possible D gene is TRBD2 (9 bases). Germline CDR1 reads KGHSH; CDR2 reads LQKENI. This CDR3 is 17 amino acids long. V shed 5 bases and J shed 5 bases, with 25 bases lying between them. CDR3 sequence reads: CASSNRDRIAGENEQYF. DNA for the CDR3: TGTGCCAGCTCAAACCGGGACAGGATAGCGGGAGAAAACGAGCAGTACTTC. Combining the CDR3 with reference TRBV18 and TRBJ2-7 gives the whole variable domain NAGVMQNPRHLVRRRGQEARLRCSPMKGHSHVYWYRQLPEEGLKFMVYLQKENIIDESGMPKERFSAEFPKEGPSILRIQQVVRGDSAAYFCASSNRDRIAGENEQYFGPGTRLTVT.

The genes are TRBV28 and TRBJ2-1; D gene unclear. V lost 5 bases and J lost 4, with 12 bases in between. The germline V gene has CDR1 MDHEN and CDR2 SYDVKM. There are 14 residues in the CDR3. CDR3 bases: TGTGCCAGCAGTCCACAGCGCGGATACAATGAGCAGTTCTTC. Translated: CASSPQRGYNEQFF.

In its sample, this clone was seen a few times. The chain recombines TRBV7-9 with TRBJ1-1; TRBD1 is a possible D gene (6 bases). Germline CDR1 SEHNR, CDR2 FQNEAQ (reference sequence). With 5 bases removed from V and 1 base from J, the gap between germline ends came to 11 bases. The CDR3 spans 14 residues. Here the CDR3 reads CASSPRQENTEAFF. For the CDR3, the DNA is TGTGCCAGCAGCCCCAGACAGGAGAACACTGAAGCTTTCTTT.